The 6 T cell receptor beta chains listed next were all sequenced from one sample in a study of blood T cell repertoires in COVID-19. TCRdb keeps only in-frame clones here, not all; method: immunoSEQ multiplex PCR. This table holds about 170,000 clones, about 88% found once. Sequenced sample: peripheral blood. These receptors came from a woman of 80 years or more in a cohort sampled during active or convalescent COVID-19.

Here the CDR3 DNA reads TGCGCCAGCAATAAAGATGCTTGGGCTCAGAGCTCTGGGGCCAACGTCCTGACTTTC. Translating gives CASNKDAWAQSSGANVLTF. The chain links TRBV5-1 to TRBJ2-6; D remains unclear. This CDR3 has 19 residues. Between the trimmed V and J ends, which lost 6 bases and 0 bases, there was a span of 22 bases. Germline loops: CDR1 SGHRS, CDR2 YFSETQ.

This clone was detected a few times. The chain has TRBV6-6 and TRBJ1-1; 7 nucleotides line up with TRBD1. Germline values: CDR1 MNHNY, CDR2 SVGAGI (reference sequence). The CDR3 has 16 residues. V lost 2 bases, J lost 1 base, and 7 bases stayed unmatched. CDR3 nucleotides: TGTGCCAGCAGTTACGAGCCCGCAGGGGGGAACACTGAAGCTTTCTTT. Translating it yields CASSYEPAGGNTEAFF.

The chain employs TRBV4-3 and TRBJ2-5, with 7 bases aligning to TRBD1. Germline V lookup: CDR1 LGHNA, CDR2 YSLEER. This CDR3 spans 17 amino acids. With 2 bases clipped from V and 6 bases from J, the junction kept 15 bases outside the gene matches. The CDR3 loop is CASSQREGQCVSKTQYF. In nucleotides, the CDR3 is TGCGCCAGCAGCCAAAGAGAGGGACAGTGTGTTTCAAAGACCCAGTACTTC.

The chain joins TRBV28 to TRBJ1-6; the D is unclear. The CDR3 totals 12 residues. In germline, CDR1 is MDHEN, CDR2 SYDVKM. Between the trimmed V and J ends, which lost 5 bases and 11 bases, there was a span of 10 bases. DNA of the CDR3: TGTGCCAGCAGTCCAGCAGCGACACCCCTCCACTTT. This codes for CASSPAATPLHF.

The V gene is TRBV10-3, the J gene TRBJ1-5; tentatively, D is TRBD1 (5 bases). V lost 2 bases, J lost 4 bases, and 12 bases lay in between. Germline lookup yields CDR1 ENHRY and CDR2 SYGVKD. The CDR3 length is 15 residues. Here the CDR3 reads CAISESGGGNQPQHF. Here the CDR3 DNA reads TGTGCCATCAGTGAGAGTGGGGGGGGTAATCAGCCCCAGCATTTT.

V is TRBV11-2 and J is TRBJ2-1; 9 bases align to TRBD1. Trimming removed 5 bases from V and 3 bases from J; junction bases left unmatched: 8. The CDR3 is 16 residues long. Germline assignment: CDR1 SGHAT and CDR2 FQNNGV. The CDR3 DNA follows: TGTGCCAGCAGCCCAGGGACAGGGAATTTCTACAATGAGCAGTTCTTC. It translates to CASSPGTGNFYNEQFF.